This TCR beta chain was obtained from a study of CD8 T cells in ankylosing spondylitis. Study outcomes and limitations: Among TCR beta sequences, a motif of fewer than 10 highly homologous variants appeared characteristic of ankylosing spondylitis blood. Disease-linked clones were reportedly significantly enriched in matched ankylosing spondylitis synovial fluid. Disease-linked clones, CD8+, were relatively rare in peripheral blood.

This clonotype was observed at least ten times. The antigen remains unidentified. Trimming removed 5 bases from V and 6 bases from J, with 7 bases in between. From germline, CDR1 is MNHEY and CDR2 SMNVEV (reference sequence). The CDR3 has 11 residues. Quantitative 5'-RACE with molecular barcodes was used to make the TCR beta libraries. TCRdb re-called the 5' RACE reads through MiXCR, storing one row per CDR3 protein. The sample carries 450,000 to 550,000 distinct CDR3 sequences, about 5.4% recorded once. The sequencing input was blood, either unsorted or a sorted T cell fraction (not recorded which). This chain connects TRBV27 to TRBJ2-5; D gene unclear. This sequence was found in a male donor with ankylosing spondylitis. The CDR3: CASSTDKTQYF. The CDR3 DNA sequence: TGTGCCAGCAGTACCGACAAGACCCAGTACTTC.